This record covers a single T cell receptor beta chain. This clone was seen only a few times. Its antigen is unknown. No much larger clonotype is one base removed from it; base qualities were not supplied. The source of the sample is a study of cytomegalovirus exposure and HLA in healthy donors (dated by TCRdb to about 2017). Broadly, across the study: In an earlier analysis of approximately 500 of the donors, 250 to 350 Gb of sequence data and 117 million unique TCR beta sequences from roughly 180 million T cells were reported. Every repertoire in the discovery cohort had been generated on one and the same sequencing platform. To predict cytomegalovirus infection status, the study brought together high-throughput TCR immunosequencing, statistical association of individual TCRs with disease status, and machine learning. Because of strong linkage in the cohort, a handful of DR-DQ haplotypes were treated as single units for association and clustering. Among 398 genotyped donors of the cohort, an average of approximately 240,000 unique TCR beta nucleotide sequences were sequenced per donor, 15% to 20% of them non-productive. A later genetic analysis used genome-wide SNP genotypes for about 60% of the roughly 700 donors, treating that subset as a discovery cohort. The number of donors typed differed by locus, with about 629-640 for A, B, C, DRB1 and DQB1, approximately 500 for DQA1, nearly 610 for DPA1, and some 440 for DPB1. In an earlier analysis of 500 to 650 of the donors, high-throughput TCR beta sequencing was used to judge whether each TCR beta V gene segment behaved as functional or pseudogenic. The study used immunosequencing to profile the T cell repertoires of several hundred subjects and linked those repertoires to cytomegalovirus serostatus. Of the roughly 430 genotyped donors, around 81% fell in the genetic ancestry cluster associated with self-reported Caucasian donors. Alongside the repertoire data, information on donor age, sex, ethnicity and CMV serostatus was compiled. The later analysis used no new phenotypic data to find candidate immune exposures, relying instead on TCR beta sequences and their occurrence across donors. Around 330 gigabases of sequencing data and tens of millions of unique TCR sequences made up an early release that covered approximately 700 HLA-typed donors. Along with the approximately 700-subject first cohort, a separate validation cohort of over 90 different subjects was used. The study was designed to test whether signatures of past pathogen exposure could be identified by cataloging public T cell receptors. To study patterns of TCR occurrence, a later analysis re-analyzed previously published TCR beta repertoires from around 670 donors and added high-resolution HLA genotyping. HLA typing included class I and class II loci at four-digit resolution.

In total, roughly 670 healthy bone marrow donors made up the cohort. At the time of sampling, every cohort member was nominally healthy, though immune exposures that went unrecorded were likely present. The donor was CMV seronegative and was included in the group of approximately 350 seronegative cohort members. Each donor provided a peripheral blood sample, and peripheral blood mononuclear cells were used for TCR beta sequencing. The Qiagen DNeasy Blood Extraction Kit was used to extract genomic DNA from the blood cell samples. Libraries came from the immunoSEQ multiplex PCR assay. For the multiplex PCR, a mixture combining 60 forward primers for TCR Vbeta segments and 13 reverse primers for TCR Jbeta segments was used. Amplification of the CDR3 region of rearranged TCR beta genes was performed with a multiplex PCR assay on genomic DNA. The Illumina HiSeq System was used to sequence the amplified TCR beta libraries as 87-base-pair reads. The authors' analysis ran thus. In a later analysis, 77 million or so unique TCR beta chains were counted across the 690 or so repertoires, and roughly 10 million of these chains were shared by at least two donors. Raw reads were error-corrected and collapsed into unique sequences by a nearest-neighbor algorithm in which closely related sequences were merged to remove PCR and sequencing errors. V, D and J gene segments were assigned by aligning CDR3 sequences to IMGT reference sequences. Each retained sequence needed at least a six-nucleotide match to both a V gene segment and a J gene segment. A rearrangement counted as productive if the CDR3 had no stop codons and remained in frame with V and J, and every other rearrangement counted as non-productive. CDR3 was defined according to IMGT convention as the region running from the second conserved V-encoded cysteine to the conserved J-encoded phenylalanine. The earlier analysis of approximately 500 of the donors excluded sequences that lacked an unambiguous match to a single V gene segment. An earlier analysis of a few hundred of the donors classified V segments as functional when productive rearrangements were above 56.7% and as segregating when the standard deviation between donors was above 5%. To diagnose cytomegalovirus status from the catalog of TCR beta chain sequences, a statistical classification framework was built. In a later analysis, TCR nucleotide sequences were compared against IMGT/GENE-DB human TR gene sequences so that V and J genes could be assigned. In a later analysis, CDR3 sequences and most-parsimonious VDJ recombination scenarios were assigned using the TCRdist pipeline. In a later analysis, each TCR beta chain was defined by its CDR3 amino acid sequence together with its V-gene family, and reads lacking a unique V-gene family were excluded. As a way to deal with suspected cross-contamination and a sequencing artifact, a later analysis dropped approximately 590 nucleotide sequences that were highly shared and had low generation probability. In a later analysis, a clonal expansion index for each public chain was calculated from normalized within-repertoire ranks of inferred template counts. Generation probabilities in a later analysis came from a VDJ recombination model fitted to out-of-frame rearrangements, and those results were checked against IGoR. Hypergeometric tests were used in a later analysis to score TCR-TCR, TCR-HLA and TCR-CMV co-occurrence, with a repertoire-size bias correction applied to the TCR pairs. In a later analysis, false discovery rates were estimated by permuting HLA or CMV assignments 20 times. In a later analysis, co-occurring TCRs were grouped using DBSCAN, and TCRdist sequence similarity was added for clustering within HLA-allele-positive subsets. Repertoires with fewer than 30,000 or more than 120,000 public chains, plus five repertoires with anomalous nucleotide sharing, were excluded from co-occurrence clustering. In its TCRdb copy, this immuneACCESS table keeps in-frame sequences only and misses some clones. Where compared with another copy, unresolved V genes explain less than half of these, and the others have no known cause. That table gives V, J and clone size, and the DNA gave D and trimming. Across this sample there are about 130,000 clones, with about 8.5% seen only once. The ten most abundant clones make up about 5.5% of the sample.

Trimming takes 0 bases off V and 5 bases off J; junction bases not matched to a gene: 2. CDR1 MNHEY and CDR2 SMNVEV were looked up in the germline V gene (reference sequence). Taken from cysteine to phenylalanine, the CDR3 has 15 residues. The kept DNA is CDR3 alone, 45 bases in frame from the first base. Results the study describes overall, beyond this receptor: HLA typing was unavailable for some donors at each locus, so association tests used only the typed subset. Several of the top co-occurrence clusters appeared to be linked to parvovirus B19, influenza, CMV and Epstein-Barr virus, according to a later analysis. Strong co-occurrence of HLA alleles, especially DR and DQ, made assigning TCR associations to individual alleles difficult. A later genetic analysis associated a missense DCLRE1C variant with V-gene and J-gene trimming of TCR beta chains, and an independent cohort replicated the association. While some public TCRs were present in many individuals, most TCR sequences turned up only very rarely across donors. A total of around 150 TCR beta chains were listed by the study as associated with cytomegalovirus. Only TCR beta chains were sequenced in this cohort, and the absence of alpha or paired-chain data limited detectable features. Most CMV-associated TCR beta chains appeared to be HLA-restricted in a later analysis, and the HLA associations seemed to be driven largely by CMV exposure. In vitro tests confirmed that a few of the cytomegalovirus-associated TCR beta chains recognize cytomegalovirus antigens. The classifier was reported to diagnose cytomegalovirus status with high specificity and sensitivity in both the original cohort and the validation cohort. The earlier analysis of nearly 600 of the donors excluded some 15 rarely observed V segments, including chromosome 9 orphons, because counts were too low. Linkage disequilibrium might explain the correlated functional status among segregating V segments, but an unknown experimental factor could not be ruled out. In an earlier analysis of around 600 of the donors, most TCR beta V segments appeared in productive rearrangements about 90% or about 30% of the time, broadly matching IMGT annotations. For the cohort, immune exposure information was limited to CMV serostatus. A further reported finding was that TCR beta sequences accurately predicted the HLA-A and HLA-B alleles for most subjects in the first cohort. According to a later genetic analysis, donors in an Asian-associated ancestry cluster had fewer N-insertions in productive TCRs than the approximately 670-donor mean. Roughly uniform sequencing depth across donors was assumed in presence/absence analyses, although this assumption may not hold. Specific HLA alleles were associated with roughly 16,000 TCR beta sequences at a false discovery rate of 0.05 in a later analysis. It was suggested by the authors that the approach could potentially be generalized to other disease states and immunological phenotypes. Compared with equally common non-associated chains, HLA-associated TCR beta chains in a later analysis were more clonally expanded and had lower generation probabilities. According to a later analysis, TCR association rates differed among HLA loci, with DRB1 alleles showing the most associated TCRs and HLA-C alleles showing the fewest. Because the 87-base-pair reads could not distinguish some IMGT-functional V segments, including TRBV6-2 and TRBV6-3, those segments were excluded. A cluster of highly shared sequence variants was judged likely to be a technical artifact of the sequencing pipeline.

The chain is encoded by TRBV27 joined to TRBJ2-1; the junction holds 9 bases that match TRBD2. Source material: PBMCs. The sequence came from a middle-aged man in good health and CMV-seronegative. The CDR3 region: CASSLSSGGHNEQFF. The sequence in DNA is TGTGCCAGCAGTTTATCTAGCGGGGGCCACAATGAGCAGTTCTTC.